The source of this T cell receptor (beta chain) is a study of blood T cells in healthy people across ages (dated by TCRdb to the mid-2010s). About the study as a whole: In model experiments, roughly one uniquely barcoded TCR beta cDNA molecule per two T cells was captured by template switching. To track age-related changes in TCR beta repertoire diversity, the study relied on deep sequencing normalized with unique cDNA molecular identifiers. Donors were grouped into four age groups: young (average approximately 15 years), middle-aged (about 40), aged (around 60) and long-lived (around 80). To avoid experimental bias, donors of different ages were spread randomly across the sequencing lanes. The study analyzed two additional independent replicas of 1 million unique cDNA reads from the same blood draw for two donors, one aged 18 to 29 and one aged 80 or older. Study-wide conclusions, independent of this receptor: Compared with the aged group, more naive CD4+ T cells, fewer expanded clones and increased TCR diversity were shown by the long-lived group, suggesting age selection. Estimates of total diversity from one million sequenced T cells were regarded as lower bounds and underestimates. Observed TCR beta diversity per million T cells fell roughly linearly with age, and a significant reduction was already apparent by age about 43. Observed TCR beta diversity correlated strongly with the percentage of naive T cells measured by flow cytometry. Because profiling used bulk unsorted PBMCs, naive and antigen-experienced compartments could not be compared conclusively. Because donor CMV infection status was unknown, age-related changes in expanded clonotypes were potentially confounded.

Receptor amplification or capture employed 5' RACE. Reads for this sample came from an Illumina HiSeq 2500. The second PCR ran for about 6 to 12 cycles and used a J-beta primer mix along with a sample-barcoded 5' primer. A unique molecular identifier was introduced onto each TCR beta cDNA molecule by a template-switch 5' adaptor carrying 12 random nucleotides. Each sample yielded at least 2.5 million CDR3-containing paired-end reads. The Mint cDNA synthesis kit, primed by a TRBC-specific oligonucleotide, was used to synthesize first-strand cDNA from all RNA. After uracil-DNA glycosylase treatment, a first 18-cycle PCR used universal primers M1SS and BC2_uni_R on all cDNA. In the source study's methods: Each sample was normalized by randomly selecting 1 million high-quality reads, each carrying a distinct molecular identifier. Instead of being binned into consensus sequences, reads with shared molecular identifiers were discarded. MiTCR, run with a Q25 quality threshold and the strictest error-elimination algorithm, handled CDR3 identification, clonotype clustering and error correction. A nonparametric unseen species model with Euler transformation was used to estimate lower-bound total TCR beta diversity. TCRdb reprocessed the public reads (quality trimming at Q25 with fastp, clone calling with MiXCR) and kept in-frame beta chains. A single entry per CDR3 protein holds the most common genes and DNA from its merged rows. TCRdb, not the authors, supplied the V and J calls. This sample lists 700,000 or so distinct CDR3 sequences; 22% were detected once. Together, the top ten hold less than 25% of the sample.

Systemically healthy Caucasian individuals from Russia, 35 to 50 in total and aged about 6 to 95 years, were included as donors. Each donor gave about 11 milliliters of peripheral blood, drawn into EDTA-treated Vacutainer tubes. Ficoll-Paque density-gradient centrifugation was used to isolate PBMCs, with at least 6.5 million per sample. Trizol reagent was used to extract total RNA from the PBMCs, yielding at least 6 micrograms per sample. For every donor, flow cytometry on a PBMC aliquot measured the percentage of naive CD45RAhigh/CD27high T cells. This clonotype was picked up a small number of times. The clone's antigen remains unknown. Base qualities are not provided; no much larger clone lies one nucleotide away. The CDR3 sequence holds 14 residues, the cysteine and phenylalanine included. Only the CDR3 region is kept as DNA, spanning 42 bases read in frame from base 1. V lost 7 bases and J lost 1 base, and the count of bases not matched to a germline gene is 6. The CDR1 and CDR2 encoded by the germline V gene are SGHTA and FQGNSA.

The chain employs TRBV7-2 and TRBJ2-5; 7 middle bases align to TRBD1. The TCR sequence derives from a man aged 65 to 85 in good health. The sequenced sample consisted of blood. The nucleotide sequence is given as TGTGCCAGCAAATTACAGGGGATCCAAGAGACCCAGTACTTC. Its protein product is CASKLQGIQETQYF.